Only one count was recorded for the clone carrying this T cell receptor beta chain. Its antigen is unidentified. This sample is drawn from a study of post-analysis software for immune sequencing data. Study results and caveats: Included in a set of five TRBV segments more frequent in patients than controls were TRBV5-6, TRBV5-1 and TRBV20-1.

The TCR beta cDNA libraries carried unique molecular identifiers. TCRdb used MiXCR to reprocess the PCR reads, holding one entry per CDR3 protein. In the table there are about 820,000 distinct CDR3 sequences, roughly 50% of which are singletons. Trimming cost V 0 bases and J 1 base, with 10 bases left between them. Germline loops: CDR1 DFQATT, CDR2 SNEGSKA (reference sequence). This CDR3 is built from 14 residues. The sequence derives from a girl aged 10 to 17 with multiple sclerosis. This rearrangement joins TRBV20-1 to TRBJ2-7, with D tentatively TRBD1 (5 bases). The sequencing input was blood. The CDR3 nucleotides read TGCAGTGCTAGAGACAGGGTTCGGTCCTACGAGCAGTACTTC. It specifies CSARDRVRSYEQYF.